The T cell receptor beta chain under discussion was sequenced for a study of T-cell memory formation after mild COVID-19. TCRdb independently ran MiXCR on the 5' RACE reads; one entry per CDR3 protein. In the table there are hundreds of thousands of distinct CDR3 sequences, 15% of which are singletons. Germline V CDR1 and CDR2: MNHEY, SVGEGT. This CDR3 spans 14 amino acids. Unmatched junction bases numbered 4, after V lost 7 bases and J lost 1 base. The rearrangement uses TRBV6-2 or TRBV6-3 and TRBJ1-5; 7 nucleotides match TRBD1. The sequencing input was PBMCs or a T cell subset sorted from them (not recorded which). The sequence came from an adult woman who had mild COVID-19 (a few samples of this study predate the infection). Cell type and time point are not known. The CDR3 DNA is TGTGCCAGCAATTCACAGGGGAGCAATCAGCCCCAGCATTTT. As protein: CASNSQGSNQPQHF.